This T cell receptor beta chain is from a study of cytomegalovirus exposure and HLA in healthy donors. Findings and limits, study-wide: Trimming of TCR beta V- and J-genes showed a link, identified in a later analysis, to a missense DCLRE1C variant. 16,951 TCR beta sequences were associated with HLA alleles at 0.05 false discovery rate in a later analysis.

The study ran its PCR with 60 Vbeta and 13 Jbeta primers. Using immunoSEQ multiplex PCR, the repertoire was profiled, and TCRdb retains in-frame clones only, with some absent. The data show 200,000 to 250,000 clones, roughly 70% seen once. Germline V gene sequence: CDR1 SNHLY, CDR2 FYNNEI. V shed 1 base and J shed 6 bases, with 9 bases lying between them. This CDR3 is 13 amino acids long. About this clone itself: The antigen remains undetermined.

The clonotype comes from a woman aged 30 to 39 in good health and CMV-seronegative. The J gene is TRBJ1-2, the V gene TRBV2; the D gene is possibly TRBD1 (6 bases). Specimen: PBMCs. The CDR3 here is CASSEGTDHGYTF. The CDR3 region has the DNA TGTGCCAGCAGTGAAGGGACAGATCATGGCTACACCTTC. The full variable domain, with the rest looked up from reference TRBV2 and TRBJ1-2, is EPEVTQTPSHQVTQMGQEVILRCVPISNHLYFYWYRQILGQKVEFLVSFYNNEISEKSEIFDDQFSVERPDGSNFTLKIRSTKLEDSAMYFCASSEGTDHGYTFGSGTRLTVV.